These 6 T cell receptor beta chains came from one sample sequenced in a study of T cells after yellow fever vaccination. Each CDR3 protein is one row after TCRdb ran MiXCR on the 5' RACE reads. This sample has some 350,000 distinct CDR3 sequences, with about 4% found just once. Source: PBMCs, taken 5 days after the yellow fever booster vaccination. All receptors derive from a man between 18 and 29 years old who received the YFV17D yellow fever vaccine.

The chain has TRBV7-2 and TRBJ2-3, with TRBD1 identical over 9 bases. The length of the CDR3 is 15 residues. J lost 2 bases, V lost 5 bases, and 5 bases had no gene match. The germline gives CDR1 SGHTA, CDR2 FQGNSA. CDR3 amino acids: CASSPRTGATDTQYF. Written as DNA, the CDR3 is TGTGCCAGCAGCCCTCGGACAGGGGCCACAGATACGCAGTATTTT.

The chain uses TRBV29-1 and TRBJ1-1; D is unclear. The germline gives CDR1 SQVTM, CDR2 ANQGSEA. Trimming cost V 3 bases and J 2 bases, with 16 bases left between them. CDR3 size: 15 residues. CDR3 protein: CSVDSLEKINTEAFF. The CDR3 coding sequence is TGCAGCGTTGATTCCCTGGAGAAAATAAACACTGAAGCTTTCTTT.

The chain's CDR3 is CASSLMGSGSTDTQYF. CDR3 sequence (DNA): TGTGCCAGCAGCTTAATGGGTAGCGGTAGCACAGATACGCAGTATTTT. V is TRBV7-3 and J is TRBJ2-3; weak D call: TRBD2 (6 bases). CDR1 is SGHTA, CDR2 FQGTGA, per germline. Trimming took 1 base from V and 0 from J, leaving 11 bases between them. CDR3 size: 16 residues.

The chain couples TRBV6-1 to TRBJ2-7; 8 bases are shared with TRBD2. V dropped 7 bases and J dropped 0; count of bases not matched to a gene: 2. The CDR3 loop spans 13 amino acids. Germline V gene lookup returns CDR1 MNHNS and CDR2 SASEGT. Here the CDR3 DNA reads TGTGCCAGCACGGGAGGGGCCTCCTACGAGCAGTACGTC. This encodes CASTGGASYEQYV.

The chain employs TRBV5-6 and TRBJ1-2; 8 nucleotides agree with TRBD1. The germline gives CDR1 SGHDT, CDR2 YYEEEE. This CDR3 is built from 13 residues. Losses at the gene ends were 5 bases for V and 9 bases for J; bases not matched to a gene: 9. The DNA for the CDR3 is TGTGCCAGCAGTCCCGACAGGGGAGGCAGCTACACCTTC. This translates into CASSPDRGGSYTF.

This clonotype was recorded at least ten times. The chain couples TRBV20-1 to TRBJ2-1; TRBD2 matches at 10 bases. The CDR3 is made up of 16 amino acids. Germline trimming cut 0 bases from V and 8 bases from J; bases unmatched to any gene: 10. The germline V gene has CDR1 DFQATT and CDR2 SNEGSKA (reference sequence). The chain's CDR3 is CSARDVLAGGGYEQFF. CDR3 DNA sequence: TGCAGTGCTAGAGATGTGTTAGCGGGGGGAGGCTATGAGCAGTTCTTC.